This T cell receptor (beta chain) is from a study of T cell repertoires in cytomegalovirus infection. Comment on this clonotype: Its specificity is unknown.

The CDR3 runs to 12 residues. Trimming took 2 bases from V and 6 from J, leaving 10 bases between them. CDR1 SQVTM and CDR2 ANQGSEA come from the germline V gene. In TCRdb, the reads were re-called with MiXCR into one record per CDR3 protein. The sample lists some 480,000 distinct CDR3 sequences, roughly a third occurring once. The chain has TRBV29-1 and TRBJ1-1, with D possibly being TRBD1 (6 bases). The source was cultured PBMCs, collected from culture after CMV antigen stimulation. The receptor was isolated from a human donor in good health (CMV status not recorded). Some clones in this sample may be carry-over from other donors' samples. The CDR3 nucleotides are TGCAGCGTTGAAATGGGGGGGCCTGAAGCTTTCTTT. It specifies CSVEMGGPEAFF.